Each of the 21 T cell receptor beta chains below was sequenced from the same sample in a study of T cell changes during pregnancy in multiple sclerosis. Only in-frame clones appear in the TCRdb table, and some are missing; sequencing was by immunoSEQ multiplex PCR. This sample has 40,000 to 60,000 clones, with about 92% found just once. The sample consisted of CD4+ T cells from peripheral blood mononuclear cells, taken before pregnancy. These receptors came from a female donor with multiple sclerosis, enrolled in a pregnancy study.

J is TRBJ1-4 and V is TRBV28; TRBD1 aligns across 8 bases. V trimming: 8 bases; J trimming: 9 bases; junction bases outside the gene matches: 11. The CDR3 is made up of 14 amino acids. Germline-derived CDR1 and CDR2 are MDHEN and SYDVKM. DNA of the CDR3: TGTGCCAGCGGTATGACAGGGGCGGGGAAAAAACTGTTTTTT. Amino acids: CASGMTGAGKKLFF.

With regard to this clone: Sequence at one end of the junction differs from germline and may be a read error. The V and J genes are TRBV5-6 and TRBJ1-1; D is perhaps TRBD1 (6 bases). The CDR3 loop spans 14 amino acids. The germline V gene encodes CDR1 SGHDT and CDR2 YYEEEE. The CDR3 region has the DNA TGTGCCAGCAGCTTGGCCTTATGGACAGCTGACGCTTTCTTT. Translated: CASSLALWTADAFF.

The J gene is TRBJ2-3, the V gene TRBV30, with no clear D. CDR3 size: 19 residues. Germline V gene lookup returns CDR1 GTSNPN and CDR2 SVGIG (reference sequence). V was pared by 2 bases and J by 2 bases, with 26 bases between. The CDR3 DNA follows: TGTGCCTGGAGTCGGCAAATGATATTGGCGGTTACACACACAGATACGCAGTATTTT. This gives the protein CAWSRQMILAVTHTDTQYF. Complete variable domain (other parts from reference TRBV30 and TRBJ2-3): SQTIHQWPATLVQPVGSPLSLECTVEGTSNPNLYWYRQAAGRGLQLLFYSVGIGQISSEVPQNLSASRPQDRQFILSSKKLLLSDSGFYLCAWSRQMILAVTHTDTQYFGPGTRLTVL.

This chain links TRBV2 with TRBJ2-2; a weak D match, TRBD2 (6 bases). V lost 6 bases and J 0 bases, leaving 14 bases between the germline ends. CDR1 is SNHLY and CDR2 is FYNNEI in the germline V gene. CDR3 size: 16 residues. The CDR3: CASRDLANTNTGELFF. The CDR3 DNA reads TGTGCCAGCAGGGACCTAGCGAATACGAACACCGGGGAGCTGTTTTTT.

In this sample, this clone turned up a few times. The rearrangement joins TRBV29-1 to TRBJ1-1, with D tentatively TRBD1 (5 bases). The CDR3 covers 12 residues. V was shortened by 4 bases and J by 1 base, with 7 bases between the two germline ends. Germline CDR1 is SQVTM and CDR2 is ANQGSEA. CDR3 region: CSVGQGNTEAFF. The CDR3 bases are TGCAGCGTTGGGCAGGGGAACACTGAAGCTTTCTTT.

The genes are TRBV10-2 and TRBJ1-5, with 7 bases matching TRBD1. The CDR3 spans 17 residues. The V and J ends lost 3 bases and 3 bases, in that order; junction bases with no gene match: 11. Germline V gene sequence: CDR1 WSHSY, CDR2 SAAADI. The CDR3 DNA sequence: TGCGCCAGCAGTGAAGTCGGCAGGGGGTTTGTCAATCAGCCCCAGCATTTT. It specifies CASSEVGRGFVNQPQHF.

The CDR3 nucleotides are TGTGCCATCAGTGAGGCACCCGGGACTAGGTACAATGAGCAGTTCTTC. Residues: CAISEAPGTRYNEQFF. The J gene is TRBJ2-1, the V gene TRBV10-3; 8 bases map to TRBD2. The trim removed 2 bases at V and 4 bases at J, leaving 7 bases unmatched. This CDR3 spans 16 amino acids. Per germline, CDR1 ENHRY and CDR2 SYGVKD.

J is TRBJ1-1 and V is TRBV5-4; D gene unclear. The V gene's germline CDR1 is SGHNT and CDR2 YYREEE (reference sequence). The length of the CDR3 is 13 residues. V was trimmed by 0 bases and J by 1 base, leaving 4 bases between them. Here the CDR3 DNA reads TGTGCCAGCAGCTTGGAGAGGAACACTGAAGCTTTCTTT. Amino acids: CASSLERNTEAFF.

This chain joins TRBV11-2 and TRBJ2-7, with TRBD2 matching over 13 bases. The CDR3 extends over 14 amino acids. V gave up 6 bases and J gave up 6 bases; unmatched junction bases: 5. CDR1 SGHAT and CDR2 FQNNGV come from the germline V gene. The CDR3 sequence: CASRSGTSGTEQYF. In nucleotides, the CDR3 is TGTGCCAGCAGATCCGGGACTAGCGGGACCGAGCAGTACTTC.

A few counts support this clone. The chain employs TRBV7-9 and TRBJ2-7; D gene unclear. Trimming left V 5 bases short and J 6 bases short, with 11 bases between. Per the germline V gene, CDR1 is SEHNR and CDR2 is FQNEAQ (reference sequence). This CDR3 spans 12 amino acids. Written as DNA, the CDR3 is TGTGCCAGCAGCCCTCAGGTTCGCGAGCAGTACTTC. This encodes CASSPQVREQYF. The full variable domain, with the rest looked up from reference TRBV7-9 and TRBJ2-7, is DTGVSQNPRHKITKRGQNVTFRCDPISEHNRLYWYRQTLGQGPEFLTYFQNEAQLEKSRLLSDRFSAERPKGSFSTLEIQRTEQGDSAMYLCASSPQVREQYFGPGTRLTVT.

The CDR3, as DNA: TGTGCCAGCAGGGAAAACAGGGTTCAGCCCCAGCATTTT. Translated: CASRENRVQPQHF. The chain couples TRBV6-1 to TRBJ1-5; D is possibly TRBD1 (6 bases). Germline CDR1 MNHNS, CDR2 SASEGT. The CDR3 contains 13 residues. Trimming left V 6 bases short and J 6 bases short, with 12 bases between.

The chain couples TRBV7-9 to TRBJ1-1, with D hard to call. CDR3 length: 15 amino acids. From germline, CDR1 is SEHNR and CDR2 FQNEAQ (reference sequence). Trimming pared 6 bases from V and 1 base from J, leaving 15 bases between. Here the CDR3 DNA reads TGTGCCAGCAGTCGTTCCCTAGTTACGAACACTGAAGCTTTCTTT. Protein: CASSRSLVTNTEAFF. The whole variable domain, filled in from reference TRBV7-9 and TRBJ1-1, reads DTGVSQNPRHKITKRGQNVTFRCDPISEHNRLYWYRQTLGQGPEFLTYFQNEAQLEKSRLLSDRFSAERPKGSFSTLEIQRTEQGDSAMYLCASSRSLVTNTEAFFGQGTRLTVV.

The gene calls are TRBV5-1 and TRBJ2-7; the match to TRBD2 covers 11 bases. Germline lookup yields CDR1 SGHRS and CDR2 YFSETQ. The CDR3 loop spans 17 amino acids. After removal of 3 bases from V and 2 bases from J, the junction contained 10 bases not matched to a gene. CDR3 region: CASSSDLLAGAAYEQYF. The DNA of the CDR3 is TGCGCCAGCAGCTCGGATTTACTAGCGGGGGCCGCCTACGAGCAGTACTTC.

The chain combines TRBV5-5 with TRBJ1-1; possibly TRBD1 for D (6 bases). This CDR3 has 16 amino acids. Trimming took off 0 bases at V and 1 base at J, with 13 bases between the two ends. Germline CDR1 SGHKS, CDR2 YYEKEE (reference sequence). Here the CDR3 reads CASSLGQGLGNTEAFF. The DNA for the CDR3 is TGTGCCAGCAGCTTGGGGCAGGGGCTGGGGAACACTGAAGCTTTCTTT.

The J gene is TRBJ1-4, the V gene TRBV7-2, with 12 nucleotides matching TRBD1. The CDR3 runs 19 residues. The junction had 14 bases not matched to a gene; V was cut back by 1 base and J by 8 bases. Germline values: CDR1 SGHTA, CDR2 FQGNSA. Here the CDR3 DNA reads TGTGCCAGCAGCTTAGGCCGGGACAGGGGGCAAAAATTCGGCGAAAAACTGTTTTTT. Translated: CASSLGRDRGQKFGEKLFF.

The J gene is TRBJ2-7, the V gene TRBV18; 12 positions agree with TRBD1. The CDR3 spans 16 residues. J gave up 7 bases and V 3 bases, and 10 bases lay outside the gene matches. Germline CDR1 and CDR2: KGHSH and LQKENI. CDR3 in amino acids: CASSPTPGQGAKEQYF. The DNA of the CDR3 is TGTGCCAGCTCACCCACCCCGGGACAGGGGGCGAAGGAGCAGTACTTC.

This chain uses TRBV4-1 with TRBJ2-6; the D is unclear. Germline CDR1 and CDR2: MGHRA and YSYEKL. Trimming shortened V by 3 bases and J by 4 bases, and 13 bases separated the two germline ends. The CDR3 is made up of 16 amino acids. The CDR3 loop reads CASSQSAAVGANVLTF. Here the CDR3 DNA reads TGCGCCAGCAGCCAGAGTGCCGCCGTCGGGGCCAACGTCCTGACTTTC.

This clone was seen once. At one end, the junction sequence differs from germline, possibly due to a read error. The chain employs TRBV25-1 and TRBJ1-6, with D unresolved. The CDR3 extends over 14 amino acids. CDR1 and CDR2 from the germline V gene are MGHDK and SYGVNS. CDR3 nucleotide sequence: TGTGCCAGCACTGAATGGAGTAATAATTCACCCCTCCACTTT. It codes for CASTEWSNNSPLHF.

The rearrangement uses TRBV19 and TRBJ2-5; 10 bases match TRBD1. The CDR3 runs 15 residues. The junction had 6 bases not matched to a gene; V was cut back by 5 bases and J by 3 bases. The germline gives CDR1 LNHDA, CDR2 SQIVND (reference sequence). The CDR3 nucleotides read TGTGCCAGTAGTTTGAGGGACAGGGGAAAAGAGACCCAGTACTTC. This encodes CASSLRDRGKETQYF.

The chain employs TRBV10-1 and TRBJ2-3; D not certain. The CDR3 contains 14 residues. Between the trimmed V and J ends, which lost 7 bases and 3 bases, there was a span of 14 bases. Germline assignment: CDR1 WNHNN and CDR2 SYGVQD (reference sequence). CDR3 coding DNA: TGCGCCAGCAAGGCTAGTGAGAGTACAGATACGCAGTATTTT. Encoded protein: CASKASESTDTQYF.

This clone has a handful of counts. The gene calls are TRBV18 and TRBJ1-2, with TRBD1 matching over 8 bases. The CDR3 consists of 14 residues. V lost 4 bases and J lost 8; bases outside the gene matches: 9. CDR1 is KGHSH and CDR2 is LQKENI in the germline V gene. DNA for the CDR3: TGTGCCAGCTCACGGGACAGGACTGGGGGAGGCTACACCTTC. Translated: CASSRDRTGGGYTF.